The 27 T cell receptor beta chains below come from one sample, sequenced in a study of T cell responses to AZD1222 COVID-19 vaccine. The repertoire was sequenced with immunoSEQ multiplex PCR; TCRdb's copy has only in-frame clones and lacks some. The sample consists of roughly 96,000 clones, roughly nine tenths of them appearing once. The sample consisted of peripheral blood, taken on day 0 of AZD1222 vaccination. These receptors were obtained from an adult in good health.

This chain uses TRBV2 with TRBJ2-1; D may be TRBD1 or TRBD2 (6 bases each). Trimming left V 8 bases short and J 7 bases short, with 18 bases between. Germline CDR1 SNHLY, CDR2 FYNNEI. The CDR3 loop spans 14 amino acids. CDR3 region: CASLRDPGANEQFF. DNA of the CDR3: TGTGCCAGCCTCAGAGACCCGGGGGCGAATGAGCAGTTCTTC.

This clone was seen a handful of times. This chain connects TRBV6-6 to TRBJ1-2, with D uncertain. The V end lost 10 bases, the J end lost 4 bases, and 22 bases lay between the germline ends. This CDR3 is built from 15 residues. Germline V gene data show CDR1 as MNHNY and CDR2 as SVGAGI (reference sequence). CDR3 region: CAITPRPGSSYGYTF. The CDR3 nucleotides are TGTGCCATTACACCTCGTCCCGGGAGTTCCTATGGCTACACCTTC.

A note on this clone: One junction end does not reproduce the germline sequence, and a read error may be involved. The chain employs TRBV4-2 and TRBJ2-7, with 9 bases aligning to TRBD1. Germline assignment: CDR1 LGHNA and CDR2 YNFKEQ. The CDR3 runs to 15 residues. The CDR3 coding sequence is TGTGCCAGCAGCCAAGTCACAGGGGGCTCCGACGAGCAGTACTTC. It specifies CASSQVTGGSDEQYF.

This clone has just a few counts. V gene TRBV3-1 (or the pseudogene TRBV3-2) combines with J gene TRBJ2-1; tentative D call: TRBD1 (6 bases). Trimming cost V 0 bases and J 12 bases, with 15 bases left between them. CDR3 size: 14 residues. Germline loops: CDR1 LGHDT, CDR2 YNNKEL (reference sequence). CDR3 protein: CASSQEGQAGVQFF. In DNA form, the CDR3 reads TGTGCCAGCAGCCAAGAGGGACAAGCTGGGGTGCAGTTCTTC.

This chain connects TRBV28 to TRBJ2-5; TRBD2 aligns across 14 bases. J gave up 3 bases and V 2 bases, and 5 bases lay outside the gene matches. Germline loops: CDR1 MDHEN, CDR2 SYDVKM. The length of the CDR3 is 17 residues. The CDR3 region has the DNA TGTGCCAGCAGTTTAGGCAGGACTAGCGGGAGGAAAGAGACCCAGTACTTC. This sequence encodes CASSLGRTSGRKETQYF. Looking up the rest from reference TRBV28 and TRBJ2-5 gives the full variable domain: DVKVTQSSRYLVKRTGEKVFLECVQDMDHENMFWYRQDPGLGLRLIYFSYDVKMKEKGDIPEGYSVSREKKERFSLILESASTNQTSMYLCASSLGRTSGRKETQYFGPGTRLLVL.

This chain uses TRBV5-8 with TRBJ2-1; D remains unclear. The length of the CDR3 is 13 residues. From germline, CDR1 is SGHTS and CDR2 YDEGEE. V lost 10 bases to trimming and J lost 2 bases, with 13 bases between them. DNA of the CDR3: TGTGCCCGCACGAGGAGAGCCTACAATGAGCAGTTCTTC. Protein product: CARTRRAYNEQFF.

The rearrangement joins TRBV5-1 to TRBJ2-1; 13 bases fit TRBD2. This CDR3 comprises 16 residues. Losses at the gene ends were 4 bases for V and 9 bases for J; bases not matched to a gene: 10. The germline gives CDR1 SGHRS, CDR2 YFSETQ. CDR3 sequence reads: CASSQSPGLAGLEQFF. CDR3 bases: TGCGCCAGCAGCCAGAGTCCGGGACTAGCGGGGCTTGAGCAGTTCTTC.

The chain has TRBV3-1 (or the pseudogene TRBV3-2) and TRBJ1-1, with no clear D. The CDR3 covers 12 residues. CDR1 and CDR2 (germline): LGHDT, YNNKEL (reference sequence). Trimming left V 5 bases short and J 12 bases short, with 16 bases between. The CDR3: CASSKPRAGTFF. The CDR3 bases are TGTGCCAGCAGCAAACCCCGGGCGGGGACTTTCTTT.

V and J are TRBV5-5 and TRBJ2-6; no clear D gene. The V end was cut by 0 bases, the J end by 4 bases, with 8 bases between. CDR3 length: 15 residues. The germline V gene has CDR1 SGHKS and CDR2 YYEKEE (reference sequence). CDR3 sequence reads: CASSLDALGANVLTF. The CDR3 DNA sequence: TGTGCCAGCAGCTTGGATGCTCTCGGGGCCAACGTCCTGACTTTC.

The chain is built from TRBV7-2 and TRBJ2-1, with D perhaps matching TRBD2 (6 bases). The germline V gene has CDR1 SGHTA and CDR2 FQGNSA. The CDR3 is 15 residues long. Trimming pared 5 bases from V and 7 bases from J, leaving 18 bases between. CDR3 DNA sequence: TGTGCCAGCAGCCCCAGAGTCGGGAGTAGAAATGAGCAGTTCTTC. Amino acid sequence: CASSPRVGSRNEQFF. The full variable domain, with the rest looked up from reference TRBV7-2 and TRBJ2-1, is GAGVSQSPSNKVTEKGKDVELRCDPISGHTALYWYRQSLGQGLEFLIYFQGNSAPDKSGLPSDRFSAERTGGSVSTLTIQRTQQEDSAVYLCASSPRVGSRNEQFFGPGTRLTVL.

This clone was picked up one time. The chain uses TRBV7-9 and TRBJ2-1; 9 bases are a match to TRBD2. The CDR3 totals 17 residues. Germline V gene data show CDR1 as SEHNR and CDR2 as FQNEAQ (reference sequence). V lost 2 bases, J lost 7 bases, and 12 bases stayed unmatched. CDR3 in DNA: TGTGCCAGCAGCTTATTGGATCCAGCGGGAGGAAGGAATGAGCAGTTCTTC. Protein: CASSLLDPAGGRNEQFF. Full variable domain (missing parts from reference TRBV7-9 and TRBJ2-1): DTGVSQNPRHKITKRGQNVTFRCDPISEHNRLYWYRQTLGQGPEFLTYFQNEAQLEKSRLLSDRFSAERPKGSFSTLEIQRTEQGDSAMYLCASSLLDPAGGRNEQFFGPGTRLTVL.

V gene TRBV11-2 combines with J gene TRBJ2-1, with 9 positions matching TRBD1. CDR3 length: 14 residues. V shed 3 bases, J shed 9 bases, and the junction held 6 bases outside the gene matches. In germline, CDR1 is SGHAT, CDR2 FQNNGV. DNA for the CDR3: TGTGCCAGCAGCTTGGGACAGGGTTTCGGTGAGCAGTTCTTC. It translates to CASSLGQGFGEQFF. The full variable domain, its missing parts supplied by reference TRBV11-2 and TRBJ2-1, is EAGVAQSPRYKIIEKRQSVAFWCNPISGHATLYWYQQILGQGPKLLIQFQNNGVVDDSQLPKDRFSAERLKGVDSTLKIQPAKLEDSAVYLCASSLGQGFGEQFFGPGTRLTVL.

This chain joins TRBV6-5 and TRBJ2-7; D unclear. The germline V gene has CDR1 MNHEY and CDR2 SVGAGI. V shed 0 bases and J shed 0 bases, with 9 bases lying between them. This CDR3 has 15 amino acids. The CDR3 sequence is CASSYSRPLSYEQYF. In DNA, the CDR3 is TGTGCCAGCAGTTACTCCAGGCCTCTCTCCTACGAGCAGTACTTC.

The chain uses TRBV3-1 (or the pseudogene TRBV3-2) and TRBJ2-7; unclear D gene. There are 12 residues in the CDR3. CDR1 is LGHDT and CDR2 is YNNKEL in the germline V gene (reference sequence). Deletions cut 1 base from V and 7 bases from J, with 8 bases between. The CDR3 here is CASSQVEDEQYF. In DNA, the CDR3 is TGTGCCAGCAGCCAAGTTGAAGATGAGCAGTACTTC.

The gene calls are TRBV6-1 and TRBJ1-6, with 7 bases aligning to TRBD1. J lost 9 bases, V lost 3 bases, and 8 bases had no gene match. This CDR3 is built from 15 residues. CDR1 is MNHNS and CDR2 is SASEGT in the germline V gene. In DNA form, the CDR3 reads TGTGCCAGCAGTGAGTACAGGGGCGGGCGTTCACCCCTCCACTTT. Its translation is CASSEYRGGRSPLHF.

J is TRBJ2-1 and V is TRBV5-1; perhaps TRBD2 as D (6 bases). Trimming shortened V by 6 bases and J by 0 bases, and 13 bases separated the two germline ends. The CDR3 contains 15 residues. Germline V lookup: CDR1 SGHRS, CDR2 YFSETQ. The CDR3 loop reads CASTPGGSSYNEQFF. In nucleotides, the CDR3 is TGCGCCAGCACCCCCGGAGGGAGCTCCTACAATGAGCAGTTCTTC.

With regard to this clone: Other DNA sequences from this sample encode an identical CDR3 as well. This chain connects TRBV7-9 to TRBJ2-1, with 8 bases matching TRBD2. Losses at the gene ends were 1 base for V and 4 bases for J; bases not matched to a gene: 9. The CDR3 consists of 17 residues. Germline V gene data show CDR1 as SEHNR and CDR2 as FQNEAQ (reference sequence). The chain's CDR3 is CASSLGGLAGAYNEQFF. The CDR3 coding sequence is TGTGCCAGCAGCTTAGGGGGCCTAGCGGGCGCTTACAATGAGCAGTTCTTC.

This clone came up a few times. The chain recombines TRBV5-1 with TRBJ1-2, with D perhaps TRBD1 (5 bases). The germline CDR1 and CDR2 sequences are SGHRS and YFSETQ. The CDR3 loop spans 15 amino acids. Trimming cost V 0 bases and J 0 bases, with 9 bases left between them. As DNA, the CDR3 is TGCGCCAGCAGCTTGGCCCAGGGCGCTAACTATGGCTACACCTTC. Encoded protein: CASSLAQGANYGYTF.

This chain connects TRBV30 to TRBJ2-7; 8 bases are shared with TRBD1. The CDR3 is made up of 13 amino acids. Looked up from germline, CDR1 is GTSNPN and CDR2 is SVGIG (reference sequence). Trimming removed 0 bases from V and 7 bases from J; junction bases left unmatched: 5. The CDR3 region has the DNA TGTGCCTGGAGTGTGACAGGGGACCGGGAGCAGTACTTC. Translating gives CAWSVTGDREQYF.

V is TRBV3-1 (or the pseudogene TRBV3-2) and J is TRBJ2-1, with D unclear. The CDR3 loop spans 12 amino acids. Germline V CDR1 and CDR2: LGHDT, YNNKEL (reference sequence). Trimming stripped 6 bases from V and 8 bases from J, with 11 bases between. The CDR3 nucleotides are TGTGCCAGCAGTCCAACCGAGGATGAGCAGTTCTTC. Translating gives CASSPTEDEQFF.

V is TRBV5-1 and J is TRBJ2-2; 9 positions agree with TRBD2. The CDR3 covers 14 residues. Germline assignment: CDR1 SGHRS and CDR2 YFSETQ. Germline trimming cut 8 bases from V and 0 bases from J; bases unmatched to any gene: 2. The CDR3 protein is CASRLAANTGELFF. CDR3 DNA: TGCGCCAGTCGACTAGCGGCGAACACCGGGGAGCTGTTTTTT. The full variable domain, with the rest looked up from reference TRBV5-1 and TRBJ2-2, is KAGVTQTPRYLIKTRGQQVTLSCSPISGHRSVSWYQQTPGQGLQFLFEYFSETQRNKGNFPGRFSGRQFSNSRSEMNVSTLELGDSALYLCASRLAANTGELFFGEGSRLTVL.

The CDR3 nucleotides read TGTGCCACCAGTCCCCCTCCTGCAGGGAGATACGAGCAGTACTTC. This sequence encodes CATSPPPAGRYEQYF. The chain has TRBV24-1 and TRBJ2-7, with D perhaps TRBD1 or TRBD2 (5 bases each). From germline, CDR1 is KGHDR and CDR2 SFDVKD. V was clipped by 6 bases and J by 4 bases, with 18 bases between them. The CDR3 spans 15 residues.

The chain combines TRBV5-1 with TRBJ1-2; 7 nucleotides agree with TRBD1. CDR1 is SGHRS and CDR2 is YFSETQ in the germline V gene. The V segment lost 1 base and the J segment 0 bases; nucleotides outside the gene matches: 6. This CDR3 contains 16 residues. In DNA form, the CDR3 reads TGCGCCAGCAGCTTGACCCCGGGACAGCCTAACTATGGCTACACCTTC. This gives the protein CASSLTPGQPNYGYTF.

The table lists this clone with a count of one. The chain couples TRBV4-2 to TRBJ2-5; D remains unclear. With 5 bases removed from V and 2 bases from J, the gap between germline ends came to 15 bases. Looked up from germline, CDR1 is LGHNA and CDR2 is YNFKEQ. The CDR3 length is 15 residues. This CDR3 is CASSDRTDLQETQYF. The CDR3 region has the DNA TGTGCCAGCAGCGACCGGACGGACCTTCAAGAGACCCAGTACTTC.

The J gene is TRBJ2-1, the V gene TRBV7-3; 9 bases are a match to TRBD2. The V and J ends lost 1 base and 6 bases, in that order; junction bases with no gene match: 7. Germline assignment: CDR1 SGHTA and CDR2 FQGTGA. This CDR3 is 16 amino acids long. CDR3 nucleotide sequence: TGTGCCAGCAGCTTAAGAGGGCTAGCGGGGAGCAATGAGCAGTTCTTC. Amino acids: CASSLRGLAGSNEQFF.

The chain carries TRBV7-2 and TRBJ1-1; D possibly corresponds to TRBD1 (5 bases). Germline-derived CDR1 and CDR2 are SGHTA and FQGNSA. The CDR3 runs to 14 residues. Trimming took off 7 bases at V and 1 base at J, with 13 bases between the two ends. The CDR3 nucleotides are TGTGCCAGCATCCACCTAACAGGGAACACTGAAGCTTTCTTT. This sequence encodes CASIHLTGNTEAFF.

The chain is built from TRBV27 and TRBJ1-5; D remains unclear. CDR3 size: 13 residues. Germline CDR1 reads MNHEY; CDR2 reads SMNVEV (reference sequence). The V and J ends lost 6 bases and 5 bases respectively, with 11 bases between them. CDR3 DNA: TGTGCCAGCAGCCCATTGCCAGATCAGCCCCAGCATTTT. Its protein product is CASSPLPDQPQHF.